The sample holds a few counts of the clone carrying this T cell receptor (beta chain). This specimen belongs to a study of early T cells in non-severe SARS-CoV-2 infection. The V end was cut by 5 bases, the J end by 2 bases, with 15 bases between. The CDR3 contains 15 residues. CDR1 is MNHEY and CDR2 is SMNVEV in the germline V gene (reference sequence). TCRdb reprocessed the 5' RACE reads via MiXCR and lists one record per CDR3 protein. Of approximately 67,000 distinct CDR3 sequences listed, 9.1% are singletons. The chain recombines TRBV27 with TRBJ2-5, with D maybe TRBD2 (5 bases). The TCR comes from an adult who was a healthcare worker with PCR-confirmed SARS-CoV-2 infection or an uninfected control (not recorded which). Material for sequencing was whole blood. DNA for the CDR3: TGTGCCAGCAGTCAAAGGCGAGGAGGACAAGAGACCCAGTACTTC. Its translation: CASSQRRGGQETQYF.